These 2 T cell receptor beta chains originate from one sample sequenced in a study of cytomegalovirus exposure and HLA in healthy donors. PCR primers comprised 60 Vbeta and 13 Jbeta primers. The protocol was immunoSEQ multiplex PCR, while the TCRdb copy is restricted to in-frame clones and leaves out a portion. The repertoire consists of about 160,000 clones, with 75% to 85% occurring once and the leading ten covering over 0.85%. Input material: PBMCs. These receptors originate from a girl aged 2 to 9 in good health and CMV-seropositive.

The chain uses TRBV4-1 and TRBJ2-7, with TRBD2 matching 13 bases. Germline V lookup: CDR1 MGHRA, CDR2 YSYEKL. The CDR3 runs to 19 residues. V gave up 0 bases and J gave up 4 bases; unmatched junction bases: 12. The CDR3 DNA reads TGCGCCAGCAGCCAAGATATATGGACTAGCGGGAGCAAAGAGTACGAGCAGTACTTC. This encodes CASSQDIWTSGSKEYEQYF.

The chain recombines TRBV5-1 with TRBJ1-1; TRBD1 matches at 9 bases. This CDR3 has 16 amino acids. V dropped 4 bases and J dropped 9; count of bases not matched to a gene: 16. The V gene's germline CDR1 is SGHRS and CDR2 YFSETQ. The CDR3 loop reads CASSRNLRQGGEKAFF. The CDR3 nucleotides read TGCGCCAGCAGCCGGAACCTGAGACAGGGGGGGGAGAAAGCTTTCTTT.